This T cell receptor (beta chain) was sequenced in a study of blood T cell repertoires in COVID-19. Some clones are missing from TCRdb's copy, which holds only in-frame ones; the method was immunoSEQ multiplex PCR. This table holds tens of thousands of clones, approximately 80% found once. Input material: peripheral blood. The TCR sequence derives from a woman aged 70-85 years with acute or convalescent COVID-19.

Here the CDR3 DNA reads TGTGCCAGCAGTTACTCACTTCGGGCGGGTGGCTACACCTTC. It translates to CASSYSLRAGGYTF. The rearrangement uses TRBV6-5 and TRBJ1-2; no firm D call. Per the germline V gene, CDR1 is MNHEY and CDR2 is SVGAGI. This CDR3 has 14 residues. V was shortened by 0 bases and J by 7 bases, with 12 bases between the two germline ends.